This T cell receptor (beta chain) was sequenced during a study of PD-L1 blockade in urothelial cancer. Study-wide context: Between 0 and 3 chemotherapy regimens preceded treatment for each patient. Researchers looked at the blood 3 weeks (second dose) and 6 weeks after treatment began.

Per the germline V gene, CDR1 is SGHDT and CDR2 is YYEEEE. The J segment lost 2 bases and the V segment lost 4 bases, leaving 9 bases of the junction unmatched. CDR3 length: 18 amino acids. Study-level points and caveats: Tumor-associated TCR clones expanded more in blood at 3 weeks in patients with durable benefit.

Time point described: pretreatment peripheral blood. Each patient gave between 1 and 8 samples of peripheral blood mononuclear cells, which were collected pretreatment and during treatment. As concerns this clone: Its antigen is unknown.

Clones were read by immunoSEQ multiplex PCR, and TCRdb kept only the in-frame ones, dropping some. Altogether 45,000 to 60,000 clones are present, about 85% being singletons, with the ten largest covering approximately 14%. This clonotype was obtained from a man aged 65 to 85 with urothelial cancer. V gene TRBV5-6 combines with J gene TRBJ2-7; TRBD2 matches 16 bases. Source: PBMCs, taken around atezolizumab (anti-PD-L1) treatment. CDR3 in amino acids: CASSQLTGTSGRAYEQYF. The DNA of the CDR3 is TGTGCCAGCAGCCAACTCACCGGGACTAGCGGGAGGGCCTACGAGCAGTACTTC.